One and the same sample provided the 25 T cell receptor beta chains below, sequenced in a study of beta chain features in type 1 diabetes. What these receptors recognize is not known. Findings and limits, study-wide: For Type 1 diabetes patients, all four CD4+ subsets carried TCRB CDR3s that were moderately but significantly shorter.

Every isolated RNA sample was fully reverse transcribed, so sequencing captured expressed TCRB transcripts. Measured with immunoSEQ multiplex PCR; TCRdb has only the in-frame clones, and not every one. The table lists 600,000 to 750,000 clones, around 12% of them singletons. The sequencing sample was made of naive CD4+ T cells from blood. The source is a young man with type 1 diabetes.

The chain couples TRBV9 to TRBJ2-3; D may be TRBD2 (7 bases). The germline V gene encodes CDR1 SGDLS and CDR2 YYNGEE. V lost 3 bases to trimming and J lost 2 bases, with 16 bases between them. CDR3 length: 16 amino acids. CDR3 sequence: CASSDRGAWTTDTQYF. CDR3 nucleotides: TGTGCCAGCAGCGACCGGGGGGCCTGGACCACAGATACGCAGTATTTT.

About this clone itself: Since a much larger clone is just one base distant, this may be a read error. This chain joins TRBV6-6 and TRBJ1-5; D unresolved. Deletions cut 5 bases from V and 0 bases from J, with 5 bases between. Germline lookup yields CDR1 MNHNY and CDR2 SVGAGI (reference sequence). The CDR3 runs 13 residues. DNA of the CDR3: TGTGCCAGCAGTATCGATAGCAATCAGCCCCAGCATTTT. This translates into CASSIDSNQPQHF.

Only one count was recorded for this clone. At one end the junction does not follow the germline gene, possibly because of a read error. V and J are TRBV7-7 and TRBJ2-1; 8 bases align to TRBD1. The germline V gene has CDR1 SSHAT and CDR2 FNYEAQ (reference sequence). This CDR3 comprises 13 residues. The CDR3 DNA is TGTGCTAGCAGCAGGGACAGGCACAATGAGCAGTTCTTC. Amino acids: CASSRDRHNEQFF. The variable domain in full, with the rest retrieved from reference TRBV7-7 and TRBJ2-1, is GAGVSQSPRYKVTKRGQDVTLRCDPISSHATLYWYQQALGQGPEFLTYFNYEAQPDKSGLPSDRFSAERPEGSISTLTIQRTEQRDSAMYRCASSRDRHNEQFFGPGTRLTVL.

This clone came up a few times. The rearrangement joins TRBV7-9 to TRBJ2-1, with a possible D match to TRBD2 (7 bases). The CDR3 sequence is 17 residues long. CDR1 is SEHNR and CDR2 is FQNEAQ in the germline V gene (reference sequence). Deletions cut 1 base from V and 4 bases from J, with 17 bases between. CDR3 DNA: TGTGCCAGCAGCTTAGGCTCCCAGGCGGGGGCATACAATGAGCAGTTCTTC. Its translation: CASSLGSQAGAYNEQFF.

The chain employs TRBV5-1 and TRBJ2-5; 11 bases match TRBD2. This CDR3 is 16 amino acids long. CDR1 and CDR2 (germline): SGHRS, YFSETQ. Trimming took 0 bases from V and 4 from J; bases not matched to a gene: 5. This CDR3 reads CASSLAVAGGRETQYF. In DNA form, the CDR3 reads TGCGCCAGCAGCTTGGCCGTAGCGGGGGGGCGAGAGACCCAGTACTTC.

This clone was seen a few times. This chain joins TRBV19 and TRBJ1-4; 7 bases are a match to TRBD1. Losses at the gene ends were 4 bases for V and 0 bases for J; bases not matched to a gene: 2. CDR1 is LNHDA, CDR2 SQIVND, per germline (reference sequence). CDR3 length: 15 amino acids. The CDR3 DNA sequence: TGTGCCAGTAGTACTGGGACAGCAACTAATGAAAAACTGTTTTTT. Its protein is CASSTGTATNEKLFF.

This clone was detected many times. CDR3 nucleotides: TGTGCCAGCAGCAAGGGACACAGCACCGGGGAGCTGTTTTTT. This sequence encodes CASSKGHSTGELFF. The V and J genes are TRBV7-8 and TRBJ2-2; D is perhaps TRBD1 (6 bases). The CDR3 is 14 residues long. Trimming stripped 5 bases from V and 4 bases from J, with 11 bases between. Germline CDR1 and CDR2: SGHVS and FQNEAQ.

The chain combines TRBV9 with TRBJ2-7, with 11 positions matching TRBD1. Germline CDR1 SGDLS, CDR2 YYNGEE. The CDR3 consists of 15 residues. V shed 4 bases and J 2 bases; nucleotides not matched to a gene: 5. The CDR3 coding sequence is TGTGCCAGCAGCTCCCGGGACAGGGGGACCTACGAGCAGTACTTC. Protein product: CASSSRDRGTYEQYF.

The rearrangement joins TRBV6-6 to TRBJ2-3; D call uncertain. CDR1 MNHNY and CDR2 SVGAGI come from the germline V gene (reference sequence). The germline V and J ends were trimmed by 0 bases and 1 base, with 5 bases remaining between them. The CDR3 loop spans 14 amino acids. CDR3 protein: CASSYSTGTDTQYF. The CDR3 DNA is TGTGCCAGCAGTTACTCGACGGGCACAGATACGCAGTATTTT.

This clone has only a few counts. CDR3 loop: CASSVQREYNEQFF. DNA for the CDR3: TGTGCCAGCAGTGTCCAGCGGGAGTACAATGAGCAGTTCTTC. The V call is TRBV6-1, the J call TRBJ2-1; 8 bases are shared with TRBD2. V gave up 4 bases and J gave up 4 bases; unmatched junction bases: 3. Germline values: CDR1 MNHNS, CDR2 SASEGT. The CDR3 length is 14 residues.

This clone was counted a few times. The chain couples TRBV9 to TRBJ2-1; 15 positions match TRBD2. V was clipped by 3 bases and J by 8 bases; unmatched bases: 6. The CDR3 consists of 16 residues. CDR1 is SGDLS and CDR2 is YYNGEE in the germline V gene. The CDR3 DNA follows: TGTGCCAGCAGCGAGGGACTAGCGGGGGGCCAGGATGAGCAGTTCTTC. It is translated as CASSEGLAGGQDEQFF.

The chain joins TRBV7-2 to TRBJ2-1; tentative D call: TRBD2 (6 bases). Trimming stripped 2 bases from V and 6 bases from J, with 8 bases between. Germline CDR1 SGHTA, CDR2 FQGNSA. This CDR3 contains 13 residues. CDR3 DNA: TGTGCCAGCAGCTTATTCGGGGGCAATGAGCAGTTCTTC. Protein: CASSLFGGNEQFF. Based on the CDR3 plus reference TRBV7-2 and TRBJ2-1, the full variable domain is GAGVSQSPSNKVTEKGKDVELRCDPISGHTALYWYRQSLGQGLEFLIYFQGNSAPDKSGLPSDRFSAERTGGSVSTLTIQRTQQEDSAVYLCASSLFGGNEQFFGPGTRLTVL.

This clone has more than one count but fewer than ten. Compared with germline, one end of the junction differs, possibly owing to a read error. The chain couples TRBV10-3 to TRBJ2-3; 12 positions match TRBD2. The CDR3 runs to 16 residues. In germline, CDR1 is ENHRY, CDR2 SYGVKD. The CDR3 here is CASSLGLAGYTDTQYF. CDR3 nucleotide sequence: TGTGCCAGCAGTCTCGGACTAGCGGGGTACACAGATACGCAGTATTTT.

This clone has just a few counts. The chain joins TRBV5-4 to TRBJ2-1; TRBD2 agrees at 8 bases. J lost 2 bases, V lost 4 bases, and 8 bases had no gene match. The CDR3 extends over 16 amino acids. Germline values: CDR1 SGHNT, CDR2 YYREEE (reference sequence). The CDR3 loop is CASSQESGGTYNEQFF. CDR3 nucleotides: TGTGCCAGCAGCCAGGAAAGCGGGGGCACCTACAATGAGCAGTTCTTC.

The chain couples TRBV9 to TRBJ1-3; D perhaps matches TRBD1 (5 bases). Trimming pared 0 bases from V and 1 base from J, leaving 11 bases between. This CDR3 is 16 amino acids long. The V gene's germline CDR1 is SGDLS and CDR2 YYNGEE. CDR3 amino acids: CASSVATGDSGNTIYF. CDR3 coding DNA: TGTGCCAGCAGCGTAGCGACGGGGGATTCTGGAAACACCATATATTTT. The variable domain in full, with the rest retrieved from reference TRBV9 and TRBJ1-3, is DSGVTQTPKHLITATGQRVTLRCSPRSGDLSVYWYQQSLDQGLQFLIQYYNGEERAKGNILERFSAQQFPDLHSELNLSSLELGDSALYFCASSVATGDSGNTIYFGEGSWLTVV.

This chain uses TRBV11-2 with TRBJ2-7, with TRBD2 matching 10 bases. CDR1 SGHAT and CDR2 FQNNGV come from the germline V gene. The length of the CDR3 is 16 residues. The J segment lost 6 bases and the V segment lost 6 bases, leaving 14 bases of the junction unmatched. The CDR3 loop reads CASSPRASGGVSEQYF. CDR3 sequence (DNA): TGTGCCAGCAGTCCTCGGGCTAGCGGGGGTGTAAGCGAGCAGTACTTC.

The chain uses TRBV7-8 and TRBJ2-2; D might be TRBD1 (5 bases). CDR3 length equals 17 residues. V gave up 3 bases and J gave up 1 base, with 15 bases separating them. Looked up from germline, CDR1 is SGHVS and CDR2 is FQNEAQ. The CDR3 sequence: CASSFSWTRLNTGELFF. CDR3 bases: TGTGCCAGCAGCTTTAGCTGGACAAGGCTGAACACCGGGGAGCTGTTTTTT.

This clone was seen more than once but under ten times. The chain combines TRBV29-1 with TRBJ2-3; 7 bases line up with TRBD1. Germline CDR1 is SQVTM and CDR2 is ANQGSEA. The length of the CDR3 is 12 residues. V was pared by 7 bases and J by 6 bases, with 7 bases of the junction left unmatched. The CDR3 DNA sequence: TGCAGCGCGAGAAGGGGGCTGGATACGCAGTATTTT. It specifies CSARRGLDTQYF.

CDR3 bases: TGTGCCAGCAGTGTCCTTAGAACAGGGTATGGCTACACCTTC. Its translation is CASSVLRTGYGYTF. The gene calls are TRBV2 and TRBJ1-2, with D tentatively TRBD1 (6 bases). This CDR3 is 14 amino acids long. Germline V gene sequence: CDR1 SNHLY, CDR2 FYNNEI. The V and J ends lost 4 bases and 5 bases respectively, with 14 bases between them.

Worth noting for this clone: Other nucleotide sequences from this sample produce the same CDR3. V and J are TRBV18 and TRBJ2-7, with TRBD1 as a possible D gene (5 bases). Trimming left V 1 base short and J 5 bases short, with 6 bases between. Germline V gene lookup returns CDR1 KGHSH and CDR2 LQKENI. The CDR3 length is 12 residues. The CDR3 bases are TGTGCCAGCTCACCACAGGGGAACGAGCAGTACTTC. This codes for CASSPQGNEQYF.

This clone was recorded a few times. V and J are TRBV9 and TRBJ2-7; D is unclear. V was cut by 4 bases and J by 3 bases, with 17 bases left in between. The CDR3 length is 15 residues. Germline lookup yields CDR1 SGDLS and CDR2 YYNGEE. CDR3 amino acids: CASSPGPELVYEQYF. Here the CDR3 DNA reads TGTGCCAGCAGCCCCGGCCCCGAATTGGTCTACGAGCAGTACTTC.

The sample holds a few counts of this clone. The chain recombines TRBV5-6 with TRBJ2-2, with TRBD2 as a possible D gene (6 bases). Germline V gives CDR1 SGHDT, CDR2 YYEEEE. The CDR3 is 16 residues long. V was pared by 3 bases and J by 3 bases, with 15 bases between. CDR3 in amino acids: CASSYRGSGYTGELFF. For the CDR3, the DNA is TGTGCCAGCAGCTACCGGGGGAGCGGGTACACCGGGGAGCTGTTTTTT.

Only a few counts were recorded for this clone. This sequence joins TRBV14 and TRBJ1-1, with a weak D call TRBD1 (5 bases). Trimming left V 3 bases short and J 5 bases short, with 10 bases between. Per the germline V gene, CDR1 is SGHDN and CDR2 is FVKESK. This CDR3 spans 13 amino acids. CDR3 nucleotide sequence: TGTGCCAGCAGCCAGCGGGGGGATACTGAAGCTTTCTTT. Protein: CASSQRGDTEAFF.

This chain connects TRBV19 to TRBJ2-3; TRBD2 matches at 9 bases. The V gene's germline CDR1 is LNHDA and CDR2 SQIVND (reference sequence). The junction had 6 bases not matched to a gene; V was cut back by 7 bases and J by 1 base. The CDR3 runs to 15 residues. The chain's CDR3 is CASTPAGGGTDTQYF. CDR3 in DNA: TGTGCCAGTACCCCAGCGGGGGGAGGCACAGATACGCAGTATTTT.

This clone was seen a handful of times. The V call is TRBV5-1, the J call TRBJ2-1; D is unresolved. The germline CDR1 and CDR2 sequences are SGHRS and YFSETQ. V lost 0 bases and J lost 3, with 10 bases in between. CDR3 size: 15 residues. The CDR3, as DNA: TGCGCCAGCAGCTTGGGCGGTACGTTCTACAATGAGCAGTTCTTC. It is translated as CASSLGGTFYNEQFF.